The 31 T cell receptor beta chains in this list originate from one sample, sequenced in a study of human T cells and chemical hapten exposure. TCRdb processed the RACE reads anew with MiXCR; each CDR3 protein has one entry. The sample contains a few hundred thousand distinct CDR3 sequences, 8.6% of which appear only once. The time point here: pre-sensitization, week 0. As to treatment: therapeutic diphenylcyclopropenone sensitization with weekly scalp DPC. The input for sequencing was whole blood, taken in connection with sensitization to the hapten diphenylcyclopropenone (DPC). These receptors were obtained from a woman in her thirties or forties with alopecia areata. Some clones in this sample may be carry-over from other donors' samples.

In this sample, this clonotype turned up many times. The chain combines TRBV4-1 with TRBJ2-1, with no clear D. The CDR3 length is 16 residues. V lost 2 bases to trimming and J lost 2 bases, with 13 bases between them. Per the germline V gene, CDR1 is MGHRA and CDR2 is YSYEKL. CDR3 nucleotides: TGCGCCAGCAGCCAACTGGCTTCTATGGCCTACAATGAGCAGTTCTTC. This translates into CASSQLASMAYNEQFF.

V usage is TRBV11-2 and J usage is TRBJ1-6; D is uncertain. This CDR3 region has 13 residues. In germline, CDR1 is SGHAT, CDR2 FQNNGV. The V end lost 0 bases, the J end lost 13 bases, and 10 bases lay between the germline ends. The CDR3 DNA reads TGTGCCAGCAGCTTAGATCATCCGAGTCCCCTCCACTTT. Translated, it gives CASSLDHPSPLHF.

This clonotype was counted between two and nine times. The chain employs TRBV5-1 and TRBJ1-1; no clear D gene. The CDR3 sequence is 15 residues long. CDR1 SGHRS and CDR2 YFSETQ come from the germline V gene. V was cut by 4 bases and J by 6 bases, with 19 bases left in between. CDR3: CASSDKTGYNAEAFF. CDR3 coding DNA: TGCGCCAGCAGCGACAAGACGGGGTACAACGCTGAAGCTTTCTTT.

This sequence joins TRBV30 and TRBJ1-5; 10 bases agree with TRBD1. V lost 1 base, J lost 2 bases, and 2 bases stayed unmatched. The V gene's germline CDR1 is GTSNPN and CDR2 SVGIG (reference sequence). The length of the CDR3 is 15 residues. The CDR3 DNA reads TGTGCCTGGAGTGGGGGACAGGGGCGCAATCAGCCCCAGCATTTT. Amino acids: CAWSGGQGRNQPQHF.

This clonotype was recorded many times. The V gene is TRBV24-1, the J gene TRBJ2-2, with 7 positions matching TRBD1. The junction had 9 bases not matched to a gene; V was cut back by 4 bases and J by 5 bases. CDR1 is KGHDR, CDR2 SFDVKD, per germline. CDR3 length equals 16 residues. The CDR3 DNA sequence: TGTGCCACCAGTGACCTAAGGGACAGTATAACCGGGGAGCTGTTTTTT. Translated: CATSDLRDSITGELFF.

This clonotype was seen more than once but under ten times. Here the CDR3 DNA reads TGTGCCAGCAGCCAAGGACTAGCGGGAGGGCCCTCGGGCAATGAGCAGTTCTTC. This gives the protein CASSQGLAGGPSGNEQFF. J is TRBJ2-1 and V is TRBV4-2; 14 bases fit TRBD2. The CDR3 spans 18 residues. V gave up 1 base and J gave up 6 bases; unmatched junction bases: 8. The germline V gene has CDR1 LGHNA and CDR2 YNFKEQ.

The rearrangement links TRBV24-1 to TRBJ1-1, with a weak D call TRBD1 (5 bases). The CDR3 covers 14 residues. Per germline, CDR1 KGHDR and CDR2 SFDVKD. Deletions cut 3 bases from V and 3 bases from J, with 10 bases between. The CDR3 DNA follows: TGTGCCACCAGTGATGGGGCGTCCTACACTGAAGCTTTCTTT. It yields the protein CATSDGASYTEAFF.

This clonotype was seen only a few times. The chain links TRBV12-3 or TRBV12-4 to TRBJ1-1, with TRBD1 matching over 8 bases. The CDR3 sequence is 14 residues long. J gave up 5 bases and V 5 bases, and 7 bases lay outside the gene matches. This chain's CDR3 is CASSPRQGQTEAFF. The CDR3 DNA sequence: TGTGCCAGCAGTCCGCGACAGGGGCAGACTGAAGCTTTCTTT.

This clonotype has a handful of counts. V is TRBV5-1 and J is TRBJ2-1, with 7 positions matching TRBD2. The CDR3 spans 13 residues. V gave up 4 bases and J gave up 8 bases; unmatched junction bases: 6. Looked up from germline, CDR1 is SGHRS and CDR2 is YFSETQ. The CDR3 is CASSAGTNDEQFF. CDR3 DNA sequence: TGCGCCAGCAGCGCGGGGACTAACGATGAGCAGTTCTTC.

This clonotype was seen a few times. The V and J genes are TRBV11-1 and TRBJ2-3, with D unresolved. This CDR3 has 16 amino acids. The ends were cut back, 4 bases at V and 1 base at J, with 15 bases in the middle. The germline CDR1 and CDR2 sequences are SGHAT and FQDESV (reference sequence). The CDR3 region has the DNA TGTGCCAGCAGCTCCCACTCCGCTCTTCGCACAGATACGCAGTATTTT. Its translation is CASSSHSALRTDTQYF.

Many counts were recorded for this clonotype. The V call is TRBV20-1, the J call TRBJ2-1; D is tentatively TRBD1 or TRBD2 (5 bases each). Trimming removed 1 base from V and 4 bases from J, with 14 bases in between. The germline gives CDR1 DFQATT, CDR2 SNEGSKA (reference sequence). This CDR3 contains 15 residues. CDR3 sequence reads: CSARARDQRYNEQFF. CDR3 sequence (DNA): TGCAGTGCTAGAGCTCGGGACCAACGGTACAATGAGCAGTTCTTC.

This clonotype was recorded a few times. The chain has TRBV4-2 and TRBJ2-3; D is unresolved. Between the trimmed V and J ends, which lost 3 bases and 1 base, there was a span of 8 bases. In germline, CDR1 is LGHNA, CDR2 YNFKEQ. This CDR3 region has 14 residues. This CDR3 is CASSQALGTDTQYF. The CDR3 DNA follows: TGTGCCAGCAGCCAGGCCCTGGGCACAGATACGCAGTATTTT.

This chain uses TRBV29-1 with TRBJ1-1; 7 bases map to TRBD1. V trimming: 7 bases; J trimming: 4 bases; junction bases outside the gene matches: 9. CDR3 length: 13 amino acids. CDR1 SQVTM and CDR2 ANQGSEA come from the germline V gene. The CDR3 nucleotides read TGCAGCGGAGCGACAGGGATGTTCACTGAAGCTTTCTTT. Its translation is CSGATGMFTEAFF.

This clonotype was counted between two and nine times. V gene TRBV9 combines with J gene TRBJ2-7; no firm D call. V was pared by 4 bases and J by 6 bases, with 17 bases between. The germline V gene encodes CDR1 SGDLS and CDR2 YYNGEE. The CDR3 spans 14 residues. CDR3 in amino acids: CASSPSWVLGEQYF. The CDR3 DNA sequence: TGTGCCAGCAGCCCGAGCTGGGTATTGGGCGAGCAGTACTTC.

This chain joins TRBV10-3 and TRBJ2-5, with 9 bases matching TRBD1. The CDR3 has 14 amino acids. The germline gives CDR1 ENHRY, CDR2 SYGVKD. Trimming at V came to 7 bases and at J to 5 bases, leaving 8 bases not matched to a gene. The CDR3, as DNA: TGTGCCATCAAAAGACAGGGGGTATTGGAGACCCAGTACTTC. Translating it yields CAIKRQGVLETQYF.

This clonotype was found a few times. The V call is TRBV20-1, the J call TRBJ1-5; tentative D call: TRBD1 (5 bases). Looked up from germline, CDR1 is DFQATT and CDR2 is SNEGSKA (reference sequence). There are 13 residues in the CDR3. Trimming took 2 bases from V and 4 from J, leaving 9 bases between them. The DNA of the CDR3 is TGCAGTGCTAGACAGGGAGCTAATCAGCCCCAGCATTTT. This encodes CSARQGANQPQHF.

At least ten counts were recorded for this clonotype. The chain has TRBV6-2 or TRBV6-3 and TRBJ2-5, with 9 bases aligning to TRBD1. V shed 6 bases and J 5 bases; nucleotides not matched to a gene: 10. This CDR3 spans 15 amino acids. The germline CDR1 and CDR2 sequences are MNHEY and SVGEGT. CDR3 amino acids: CASRIRDRVIETQYF. Here the CDR3 DNA reads TGTGCCAGCAGAATCCGGGACAGGGTTATCGAGACCCAGTACTTC.

V gene TRBV18 combines with J gene TRBJ1-3; D remains ambiguous. Germline V lookup: CDR1 KGHSH, CDR2 LQKENI. The CDR3 covers 13 residues. Trimming pared 2 bases from V and 6 bases from J, leaving 8 bases between. The CDR3 DNA reads TGTGCCAGCTCACCAGCAGCCTTAAACACCATATATTTT. The encoded protein is CASSPAALNTIYF. The whole variable domain, remainder taken from reference TRBV18 and TRBJ1-3, is NAGVMQNPRHLVRRRGQEARLRCSPMKGHSHVYWYRQLPEEGLKFMVYLQKENIIDESGMPKERFSAEFPKEGPSILRIQQVVRGDSAAYFCASSPAALNTIYFGEGSWLTVV.

This clonotype has more than one count but fewer than ten. CDR3 amino acids: CASSAGMESDGYTF. Here the CDR3 DNA reads TGCGCCAGCAGCGCAGGGATGGAGAGTGATGGCTACACCTTC. This chain links TRBV5-1 with TRBJ1-2; possible D gene TRBD1, 5 bases. The CDR3 covers 14 residues. Trimming took 4 bases from V and 6 from J, leaving 16 bases between them. Germline V gene data show CDR1 as SGHRS and CDR2 as YFSETQ.

At least ten counts were recorded for this clonotype. The chain is built from TRBV25-1 and TRBJ2-7; either TRBD1 or TRBD2 may supply D (5 bases each). V was shortened by 7 bases and J by 7 bases, with 14 bases between the two germline ends. The CDR3 is 12 amino acids. Germline assignment: CDR1 MGHDK and CDR2 SYGVNS. The CDR3 spells CASTSMGDEQYF. The CDR3 bases are TGTGCCAGCACCAGCATGGGGGATGAGCAGTACTTC.

This clonotype was counted ten times or more. The V call is TRBV7-8, the J call TRBJ2-2, with 7 bases that match TRBD2. CDR1 is SGHVS and CDR2 is FQNEAQ in the germline V gene. The CDR3 extends over 15 amino acids. Losses at the gene ends were 3 bases for V and 1 base for J; bases not matched to a gene: 2. CDR3 loop: CASSFGGGNTGELFF. CDR3 in DNA: TGTGCCAGCAGCTTTGGCGGGGGGAACACCGGGGAGCTGTTTTTT.

This clonotype turned up a few times. The chain is built from TRBV7-3 and TRBJ2-1; TRBD1 or TRBD2 may be the D gene (5 bases each). Germline V CDR1 and CDR2: SGHTA, FQGTGA. V dropped 1 base and J dropped 6 bases, with 10 bases sitting between them. CDR3 length equals 14 residues. The CDR3 loop reads CASSLSAGSNEQFF. DNA of the CDR3: TGTGCCAGCAGCTTAAGTGCAGGGAGCAATGAGCAGTTCTTC.

The chain joins TRBV5-5 to TRBJ1-2; D is ambiguous. V was shortened by 0 bases and J by 2 bases, with 11 bases between the two germline ends. From germline, CDR1 is SGHKS and CDR2 YYEKEE (reference sequence). The CDR3 is 15 residues long. This chain's CDR3 is CASSLELATNYGYTF. The DNA for the CDR3 is TGTGCCAGCAGCTTGGAACTAGCTACCAACTATGGCTACACCTTC. Variable domain in full (rest from reference TRBV5-5 and TRBJ1-2): DAGVTQSPTHLIKTRGQQVTLRCSPISGHKSVSWYQQVLGQGPQFIFQYYEKEERGRGNFPDRFSARQFPNYSSELNVNALLLGDSALYLCASSLELATNYGYTFGSGTRLTVV.

This rearrangement joins TRBV27 to TRBJ1-5; 8 nucleotides match TRBD1. Germline lookup yields CDR1 MNHEY and CDR2 SMNVEV (reference sequence). This CDR3 is 15 amino acids long. Losses at the gene ends were 6 bases for V and 5 bases for J; bases not matched to a gene: 9. CDR3 coding DNA: TGTGCCAGCAGGCTGGACAGGGAAGGGTATCAGCCCCAGCATTTT. This gives the protein CASRLDREGYQPQHF.

This clonotype has only a few counts. This chain joins TRBV27 and TRBJ1-6, with 7 bases aligning to TRBD1. Germline values: CDR1 MNHEY, CDR2 SMNVEV (reference sequence). This CDR3 comprises 14 residues. V dropped 5 bases and J dropped 7; count of bases not matched to a gene: 5. The CDR3 reads CASSLRQGNSPLHF. The CDR3 region has the DNA TGTGCCAGCAGTCTCCGACAGGGAAATTCACCCCTCCACTTT.

This clonotype was recorded a few times. The V call is TRBV28, the J call TRBJ1-1; D is undetermined. Germline V gene data show CDR1 as MDHEN and CDR2 as SYDVKM. CDR3 length: 15 residues. The V gene lost 5 bases and the J gene lost 5 bases, with 18 bases spanning the gap. CDR3 protein: CASSPRTTIRTEAFF. The CDR3 coding sequence is TGTGCCAGCAGTCCCCGGACCACAATCAGGACTGAAGCTTTCTTT.

This chain links TRBV11-2 with TRBJ1-6; D is unresolved. Per germline, CDR1 SGHAT and CDR2 FQNNGV. V was pared by 2 bases and J by 9 bases, with 11 bases between. This CDR3 is built from 14 residues. The CDR3 spells CASSLSRSSSPLHF. CDR3 nucleotides: TGTGCCAGCAGCTTATCTAGGTCTAGTTCACCCCTCCACTTT.

The chain combines TRBV23-1 with TRBJ2-1; 12 nucleotides match TRBD2. TRBV23-1 is recorded as an ORF, its role being uncertain. The ends lost 0 bases at V and 3 bases at J; junction bases unmatched: 21. The CDR3 runs to 23 residues. Here the CDR3 reads CASSQSRLGVLAGGLCSYNEQFF. For the CDR3, the DNA is TGCGCCAGCAGTCAATCAAGATTGGGAGTACTAGCGGGAGGATTGTGCAGCTACAATGAGCAGTTCTTC.

J is TRBJ1-2 and V is TRBV24-1; D unclear. The V gene's germline CDR1 is KGHDR and CDR2 SFDVKD. Trimming cost V 4 bases and J 2 bases, with 7 bases left between them. The CDR3 totals 13 residues. CDR3 sequence reads: CATSETVNYGYTF. The CDR3 DNA reads as TGTGCCACCAGTGAAACGGTAAACTATGGCTACACCTTC.

The gene calls are TRBV7-2 and TRBJ1-4; 7 bases are shared with TRBD1. Germline V lookup: CDR1 SGHTA, CDR2 FQGNSA. V shed 1 base and J 7 bases; nucleotides not matched to a gene: 6. CDR3 length: 15 amino acids. Written as DNA, the CDR3 is TGTGCCAGCAGCTTAGAGAGGGGGCTAAGTGAAAAACTGTTTTTT. Protein: CASSLERGLSEKLFF.

This clonotype was recorded many times. The chain is built from TRBV6-2 or TRBV6-3 and TRBJ2-1, with D possibly matching TRBD1 (7 bases). Germline CDR1 and CDR2: MNHEY and SVGEGT. The CDR3 has 14 amino acids. Trimming pared 6 bases from V and 4 bases from J, leaving 13 bases between. CDR3 bases: TGTGCCAGCAGACGGGACAGCGGGTACAATGAGCAGTTCTTC. Its translation: CASRRDSGYNEQFF.